This TCR beta chain was identified in a study of CD4+ T cells in melanoma. Regarding the study as a whole: Reportedly, melanoma neoantigen-specific CD4+ T cells showed varied differentiation states.

This clone was seen a single time. No antigen is known for it. The CDR3 totals 16 residues. V lost 6 bases, J lost 8 bases, and 15 bases stayed unmatched. CDR1 SNHLY and CDR2 FYNNEI come from the germline V gene. Libraries were prepared by immunoSEQ multiplex PCR; TCRdb keeps only in-frame clonotypes and omits some of them. This table has 15,000 to 20,000 clones, 80% to 90% appearing once. The chain has TRBV2 and TRBJ1-3, with 8 positions matching TRBD1. The sequencing sample was made of cells from a culture (not recorded whether cultured in vitro). This sequence was found in a human donor with melanoma. This CDR3 is CASSRRQGSSIDTIYF. The DNA of the CDR3 is TGTGCCAGCAGCCGAAGACAGGGGTCGAGTATTGACACCATATATTTT.